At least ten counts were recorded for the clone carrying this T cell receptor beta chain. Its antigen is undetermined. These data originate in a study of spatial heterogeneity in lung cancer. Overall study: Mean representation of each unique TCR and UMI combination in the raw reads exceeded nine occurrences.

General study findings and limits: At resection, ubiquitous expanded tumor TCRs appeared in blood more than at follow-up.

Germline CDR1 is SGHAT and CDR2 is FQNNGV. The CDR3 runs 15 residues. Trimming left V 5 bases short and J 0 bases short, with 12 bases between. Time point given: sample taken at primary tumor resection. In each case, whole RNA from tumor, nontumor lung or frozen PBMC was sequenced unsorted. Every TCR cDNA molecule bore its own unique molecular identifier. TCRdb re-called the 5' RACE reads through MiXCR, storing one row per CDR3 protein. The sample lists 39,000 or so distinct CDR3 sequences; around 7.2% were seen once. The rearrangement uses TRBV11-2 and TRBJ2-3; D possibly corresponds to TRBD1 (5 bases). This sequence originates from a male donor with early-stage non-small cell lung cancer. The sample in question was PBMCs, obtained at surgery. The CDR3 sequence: CASSRTISSTDTQYF. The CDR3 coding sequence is TGTGCCAGCAGCAGGACAATTTCTAGCACAGATACGCAGTATTTT.